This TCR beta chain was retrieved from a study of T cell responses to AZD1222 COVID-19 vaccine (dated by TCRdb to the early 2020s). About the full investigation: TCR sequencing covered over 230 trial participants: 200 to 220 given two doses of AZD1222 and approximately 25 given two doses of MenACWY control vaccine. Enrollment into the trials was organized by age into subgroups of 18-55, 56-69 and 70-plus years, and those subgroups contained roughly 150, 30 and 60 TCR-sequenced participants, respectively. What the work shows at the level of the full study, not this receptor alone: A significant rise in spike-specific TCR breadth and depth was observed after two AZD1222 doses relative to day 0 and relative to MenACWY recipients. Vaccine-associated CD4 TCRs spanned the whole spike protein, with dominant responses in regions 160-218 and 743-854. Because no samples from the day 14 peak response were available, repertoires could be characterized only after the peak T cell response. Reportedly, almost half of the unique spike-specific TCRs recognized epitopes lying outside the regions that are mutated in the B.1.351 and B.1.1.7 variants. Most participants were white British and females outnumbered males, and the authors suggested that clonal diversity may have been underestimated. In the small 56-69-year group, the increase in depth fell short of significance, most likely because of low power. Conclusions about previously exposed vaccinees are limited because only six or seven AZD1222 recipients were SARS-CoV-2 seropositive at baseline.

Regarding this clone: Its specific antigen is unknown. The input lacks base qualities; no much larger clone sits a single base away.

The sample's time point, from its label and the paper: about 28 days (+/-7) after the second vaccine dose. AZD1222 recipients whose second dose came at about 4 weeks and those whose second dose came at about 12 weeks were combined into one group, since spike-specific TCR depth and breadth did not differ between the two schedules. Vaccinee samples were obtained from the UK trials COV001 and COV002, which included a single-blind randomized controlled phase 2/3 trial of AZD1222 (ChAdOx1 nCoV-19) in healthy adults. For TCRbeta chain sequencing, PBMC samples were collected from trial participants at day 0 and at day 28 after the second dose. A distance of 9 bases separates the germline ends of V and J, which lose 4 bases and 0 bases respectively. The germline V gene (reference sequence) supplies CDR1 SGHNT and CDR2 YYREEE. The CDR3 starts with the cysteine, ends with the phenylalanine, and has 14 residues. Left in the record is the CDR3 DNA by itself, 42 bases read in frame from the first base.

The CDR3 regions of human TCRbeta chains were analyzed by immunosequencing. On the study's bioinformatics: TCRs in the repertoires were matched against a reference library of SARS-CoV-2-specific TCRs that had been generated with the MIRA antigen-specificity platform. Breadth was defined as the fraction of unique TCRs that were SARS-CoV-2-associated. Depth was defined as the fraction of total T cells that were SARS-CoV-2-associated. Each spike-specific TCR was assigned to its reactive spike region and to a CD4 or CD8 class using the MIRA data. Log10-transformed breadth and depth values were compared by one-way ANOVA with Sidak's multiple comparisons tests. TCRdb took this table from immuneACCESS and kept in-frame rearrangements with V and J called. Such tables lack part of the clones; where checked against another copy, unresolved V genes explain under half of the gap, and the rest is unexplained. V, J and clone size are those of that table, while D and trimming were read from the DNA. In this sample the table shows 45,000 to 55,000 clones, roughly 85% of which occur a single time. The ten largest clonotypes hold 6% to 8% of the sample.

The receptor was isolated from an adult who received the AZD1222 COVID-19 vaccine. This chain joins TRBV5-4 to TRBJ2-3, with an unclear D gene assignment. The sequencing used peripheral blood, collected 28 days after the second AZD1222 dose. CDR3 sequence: CASSATYSTDTQYF. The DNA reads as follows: TGTGCCAGCAGCGCAACCTACAGCACAGATACGCAGTATTTT. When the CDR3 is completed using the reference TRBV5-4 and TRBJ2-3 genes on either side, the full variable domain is ETGVTQSPTHLIKTRGQQVTLRCSSQSGHNTVSWYQQALGQGPQFIFQYYREEENGRGNFPPRFSGLQFPNYSSELNVNALELDDSALYLCASSATYSTDTQYFGPGTRLTVL.